This paragraph covers one T cell receptor (beta chain) sequence. Its antigen remains unknown. The data originate from a study of OX40 agonist ivuxolimab in advanced cancers. Study summary: Patients were dosed with the agonistic anti-OX40 (CD134) antibody ivuxolimab. Aged 23 to 79 with a mean of approximately 60 years, they were 82.7% male.

Method: immunoSEQ multiplex PCR; TCRdb's copy keeps in-frame clones and lacks some. The sample holds about 59,000 clones, about 89% seen once. Individuals having autoimmune disease history or systemic immunosuppression were not enrolled. CDR1 is GTSNPN, CDR2 SVGIG, per germline (reference sequence). The CDR3 has 13 amino acids. After removal of 7 bases from V and 2 bases from J, the junction contained 4 bases not matched to a gene. Study outcomes and limitations: CD8+ T cells averaged more expanded clones than CD4+.

Sequenced here: CD4+ or CD8+ T cells sorted from blood, sampled in a trial of the OX40 agonist ivuxolimab. The source of this sequence is an adult with an advanced solid tumor such as melanoma, head and neck, liver or kidney cancer. V gene TRBV30 combines with J gene TRBJ2-7, with 11 nucleotides matching TRBD1. The CDR3 DNA reads TGTGCCTCTCCGGGACAGGGGGCCTACGAGCAGTACTTC. This translates into CASPGQGAYEQYF. The full variable domain, in which reference TRBV30 and TRBJ2-7 provide the parts outside the CDR3, is SQTIHQWPATLVQPVGSPLSLECTVEGTSNPNLYWYRQAAGRGLQLLFYSVGIGQISSEVPQNLSASRPQDRQFILSSKKLLLSDSGFYLCASPGQGAYEQYFGPGTRLTVT.